These 8 T cell receptor beta chains were all obtained from the same sample, sequenced in a study of metastatic and nonmetastatic thyroid tumors. Every patient was untreated before thyroid surgery. TCRdb re-analyzed the PCR reads through MiXCR. The data show 20,000 to 25,000 clones, with over 30% seen just once and less than 15% held by the top ten. Sequenced material: blood. Receptors were obtained from a female donor with papillary thyroid cancer or a benign thyroid nodule (not recorded which). Some clones in this sample may be carry-over from other donors' samples.

The V gene is TRBV9, the J gene TRBJ1-4, with unresolved D. This CDR3 is 16 amino acids long. Trimming shortened V by 0 bases and J by 0 bases, and 9 bases separated the two germline ends. Looked up from germline, CDR1 is SGDLS and CDR2 is YYNGEE. CDR3 amino acids: CASSVEPSATNEKLFF. The CDR3 DNA sequence: TGTGCCAGCAGCGTAGAACCGTCCGCAACTAATGAAAAACTGTTTTTT.

In its sample, this clone was seen many times. Germline is not matched at one junction end, which may reflect a read error. The V and J genes are TRBV7-9 and TRBJ1-5, with D uncertain. CDR1 is SEHNR and CDR2 is FQNEAQ in the germline V gene (reference sequence). This CDR3 has 13 amino acids. The CDR3 sequence: CARSLNTNQPQHF. In DNA form, the CDR3 reads TGTGCCCGCAGCCTTAACACGAATCAGCCCCAGCATTTT.

By share of the sample, this clone is medium-sized (0.01 to 0.1%). This sequence joins TRBV13 and TRBJ1-6; 9 bases map to TRBD1. V gave up 5 bases and J gave up 9 bases; unmatched junction bases: 11. This CDR3 is 16 amino acids long. Germline V CDR1 and CDR2: PRHDT, FYEKMQ (reference sequence). Here the CDR3 DNA reads TGTGCCAGCAGCCCCACCACAGGGGGCGTACGTTCACCCCTCCACTTT. Translation gives CASSPTTGGVRSPLHF.

Comments on this clone: Within the sample, other DNA sequences also encode this same CDR3. This chain connects TRBV27 to TRBJ2-2, with D possibly being TRBD2 (5 bases). The CDR3 is 17 amino acids. V was pared by 5 bases and J by 5 bases, with 21 bases between. The V gene's germline CDR1 is MNHEY and CDR2 SMNVEV (reference sequence). The CDR3 here is CASSPWTSGAITGELFF. Written as DNA, the CDR3 is TGTGCCAGCAGTCCGTGGACCAGCGGCGCCATTACCGGGGAGCTGTTTTTT.

This clone occurred many times. J is TRBJ2-5 and V is TRBV27; TRBD1 matches 8 bases. V lost 10 bases to trimming and J lost 1 base; unmatched junction nucleotides: 8. The V gene's germline CDR1 is MNHEY and CDR2 SMNVEV (reference sequence). The CDR3 totals 14 residues. The chain's CDR3 is CATSDRASQETQYF. Here the CDR3 DNA reads TGTGCCACCTCGGACAGGGCAAGCCAAGAGACCCAGTACTTC.

This chain uses TRBV12-5 with TRBJ1-1, with D hard to call. V was trimmed by 7 bases and J by 1 base, leaving 13 bases between them. The germline V gene has CDR1 LGHNT and CDR2 FRNRAP. The CDR3 length is 14 residues. CDR3 in DNA: TGTGCTAGTGTCTTGTCCGCGGCGAACACTGAAGCTTTCTTT. Translated: CASVLSAANTEAFF.

As regards this clone: One junction end disagrees with the germline gene, perhaps due to a read error. This chain links TRBV2 with TRBJ2-2, with a tentative D call TRBD2 (5 bases). The CDR3 is 13 amino acids. CDR1 and CDR2 from the germline V gene are SNHLY and FYNNEI. For the CDR3, the DNA is TGTGCCAGCAGCAGACTGGTTTCCGGGGATCTGTTTTTT. Its translation: CASSRLVSGDLFF.

This clone has only a few counts. The rearrangement links TRBV27 to TRBJ2-7; the D is unclear. The CDR3 sequence is 16 residues long. V was pared by 5 bases and J by 4 bases, with 21 bases between. Germline CDR1 and CDR2: MNHEY and SMNVEV (reference sequence). CDR3 region: CASSPLGSSLYYEQYF. The CDR3 nucleotides read TGTGCCAGCAGTCCCTTGGGATCGAGCCTCTATTACGAGCAGTACTTC.